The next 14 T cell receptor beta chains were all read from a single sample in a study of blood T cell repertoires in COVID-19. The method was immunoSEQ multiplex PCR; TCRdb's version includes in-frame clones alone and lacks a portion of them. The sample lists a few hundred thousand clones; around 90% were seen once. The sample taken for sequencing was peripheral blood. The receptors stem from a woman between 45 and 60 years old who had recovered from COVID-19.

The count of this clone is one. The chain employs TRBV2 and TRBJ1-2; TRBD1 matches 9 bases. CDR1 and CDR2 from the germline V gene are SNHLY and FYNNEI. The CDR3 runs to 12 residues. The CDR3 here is CCTGGEFGGYTF. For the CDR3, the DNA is TGTTGTACAGGGGGCGAATTTGGTGGCTACACCTTC.

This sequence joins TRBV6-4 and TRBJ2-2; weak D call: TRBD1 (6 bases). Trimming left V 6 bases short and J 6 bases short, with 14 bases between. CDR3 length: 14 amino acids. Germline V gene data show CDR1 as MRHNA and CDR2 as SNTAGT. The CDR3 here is CASRVGAGAGELFF. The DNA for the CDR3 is TGTGCCAGCAGAGTGGGGGCCGGGGCCGGGGAGCTGTTTTTT.

In nucleotides, the CDR3 is TGTGCCACCAGTGATACAGGGGAAGAGAGCTATGGCTACACCTTC. Translation: CATSDTGEESYGYTF. This rearrangement joins TRBV24-1 to TRBJ1-2; 7 bases agree with TRBD1. V shed 3 bases and J 4 bases; nucleotides not matched to a gene: 7. CDR1 is KGHDR, CDR2 SFDVKD, per germline. This CDR3 spans 15 amino acids.

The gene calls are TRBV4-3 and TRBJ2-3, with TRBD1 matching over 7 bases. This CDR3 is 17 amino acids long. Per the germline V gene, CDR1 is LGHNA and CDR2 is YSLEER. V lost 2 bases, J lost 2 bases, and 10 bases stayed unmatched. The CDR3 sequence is CASSQSWTGWLTDTQYF. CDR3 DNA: TGCGCCAGCAGCCAATCCTGGACAGGTTGGCTCACAGATACGCAGTATTTT.

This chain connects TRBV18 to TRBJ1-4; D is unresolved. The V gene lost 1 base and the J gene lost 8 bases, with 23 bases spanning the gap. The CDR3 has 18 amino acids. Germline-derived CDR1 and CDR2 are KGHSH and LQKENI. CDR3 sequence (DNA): TGTGCCAGCTCACCACGAACCCTTCACCAGGCGCGTAACGAAAAACTGTTTTTT. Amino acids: CASSPRTLHQARNEKLFF.

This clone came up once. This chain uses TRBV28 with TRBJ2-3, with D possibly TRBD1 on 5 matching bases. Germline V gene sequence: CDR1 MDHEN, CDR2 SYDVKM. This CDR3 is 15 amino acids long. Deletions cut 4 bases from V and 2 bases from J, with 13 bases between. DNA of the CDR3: TGTGCCAGCAGTTCGACAGTTTTCCCCACAGATACGCAGTATTTT. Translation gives CASSSTVFPTDTQYF. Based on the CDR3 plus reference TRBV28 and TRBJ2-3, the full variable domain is DVKVTQSSRYLVKRTGEKVFLECVQDMDHENMFWYRQDPGLGLRLIYFSYDVKMKEKGDIPEGYSVSREKKERFSLILESASTNQTSMYLCASSSTVFPTDTQYFGPGTRLTVL.

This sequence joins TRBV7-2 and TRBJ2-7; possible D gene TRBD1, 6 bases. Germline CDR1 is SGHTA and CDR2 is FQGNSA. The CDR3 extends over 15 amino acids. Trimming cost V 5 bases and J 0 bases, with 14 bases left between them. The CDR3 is CASSARGAASYEQYF. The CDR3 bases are TGTGCCAGCAGCGCCAGGGGAGCGGCCTCCTACGAGCAGTACTTC.

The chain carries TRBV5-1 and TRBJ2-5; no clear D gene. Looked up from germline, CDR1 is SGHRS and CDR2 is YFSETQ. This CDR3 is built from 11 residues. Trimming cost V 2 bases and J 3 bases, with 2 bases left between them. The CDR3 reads CASSFKETQYF. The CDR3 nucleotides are TGCGCCAGCAGCTTTAAAGAGACCCAGTACTTC.

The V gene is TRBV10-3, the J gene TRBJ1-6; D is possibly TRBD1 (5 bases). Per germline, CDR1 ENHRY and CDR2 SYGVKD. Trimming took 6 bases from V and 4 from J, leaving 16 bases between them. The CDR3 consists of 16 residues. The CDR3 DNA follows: TGTGCCATCAGGGACACCGAGAGACTGTATAATTCACCCCTCCACTTT. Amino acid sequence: CAIRDTERLYNSPLHF.

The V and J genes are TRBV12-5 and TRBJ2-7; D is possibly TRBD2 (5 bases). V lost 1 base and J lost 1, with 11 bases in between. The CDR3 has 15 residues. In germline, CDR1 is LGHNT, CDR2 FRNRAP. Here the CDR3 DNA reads TGTGCTAGTGGTTTGGGGACTTACTATTCCTACGAGCAGTACTTC. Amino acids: CASGLGTYYSYEQYF.

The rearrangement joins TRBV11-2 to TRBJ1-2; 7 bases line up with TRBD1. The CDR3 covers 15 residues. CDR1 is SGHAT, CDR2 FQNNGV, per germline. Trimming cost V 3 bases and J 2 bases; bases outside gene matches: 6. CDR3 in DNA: TGTGCCAGCAGCTTGTGGGGACAGACGAACTATGGCTACACCTTC. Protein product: CASSLWGQTNYGYTF.

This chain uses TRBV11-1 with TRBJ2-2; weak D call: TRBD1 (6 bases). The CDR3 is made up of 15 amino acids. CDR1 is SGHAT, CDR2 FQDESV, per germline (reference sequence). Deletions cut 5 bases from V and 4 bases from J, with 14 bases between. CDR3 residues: CASSIRQEFTGELFF. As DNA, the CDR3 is TGTGCCAGCAGCATTAGACAGGAATTCACCGGGGAGCTGTTTTTT.

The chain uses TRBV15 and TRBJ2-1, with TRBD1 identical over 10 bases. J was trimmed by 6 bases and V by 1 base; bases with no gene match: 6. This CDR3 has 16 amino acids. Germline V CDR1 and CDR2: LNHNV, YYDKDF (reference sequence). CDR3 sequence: CATSRAGTGVGNEQFF. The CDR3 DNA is TGTGCCACCAGCAGAGCGGGGACAGGGGTGGGCAATGAGCAGTTCTTC. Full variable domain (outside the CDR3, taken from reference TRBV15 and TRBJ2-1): DAMVIQNPRYQVTQFGKPVTLSCSQTLNHNVMYWYQQKSSQAPKLLFHYYDKDFNNEADTPDNFQSRRPNTSFCFLDIRSPGLGDTAMYLCATSRAGTGVGNEQFFGPGTRLTVL.

CDR3 amino acids: CASSEFEGAQYF. The CDR3 nucleotides read TGTGCCAGCAGTGAATTCGAGGGGGCCCAGTACTTC. The chain joins TRBV6-1 to TRBJ2-5; D is perhaps TRBD1 (6 bases). Per the germline V gene, CDR1 is MNHNS and CDR2 is SASEGT. V dropped 2 bases and J dropped 9 bases, with 10 bases sitting between them. The CDR3 covers 12 residues.